This TCR beta chain is from a study of blood T cells in healthy people across ages. Across the whole study: Researchers report that template switching captured about one barcoded beta molecule per two T cells.

Peripheral blood was drawn, roughly 10 milliliters per donor. Trimming pared 7 bases from V and 8 bases from J, leaving 18 bases between. Germline-derived CDR1 and CDR2 are SGHVS and FQNEAQ. The CDR3 contains 14 residues. A sample-barcoded 5' primer and a J-beta primer mix were used in a second PCR of roughly 6 to 11 cycles. TCRdb called the 5' RACE reads again in MiXCR, with one record for every CDR3 protein. Of over 1.5 million distinct CDR3 sequences listed, roughly 49% are singletons. The TCR originated in a woman aged 40-49 years in good health. The V and J genes are TRBV7-8 and TRBJ2-1; D might be TRBD2 (6 bases). The material sequenced was blood. The DNA of the CDR3 is TGTGCCAGCACCCGCCCGGGGGTTGTGGATGAGCAGTTCTTC. Translation: CASTRPGVVDEQFF. Looking up the rest from reference TRBV7-8 and TRBJ2-1 gives the full variable domain: GAGVSQSPRYKVAKRGQDVALRCDPISGHVSLFWYQQALGQGPEFLTYFQNEAQLDKSGLPSDRFFAERPEGSVSTLKIQRTQQEDSAVYLCASTRPGVVDEQFFGPGTRLTVL.